The clone carrying this T cell receptor beta chain has more than one count but fewer than ten. Its antigen is undetermined. CDR1 is SGDLS and CDR2 is YYNGEE in the germline V gene. CDR3 length: 16 residues. With 2 bases clipped from V and 2 bases from J, the junction kept 7 bases outside the gene matches. The sample originates from a study of beta chain features in type 1 diabetes. TCRB transcripts that were expressed got sequenced, as all of the isolated RNA had been reverse transcribed. Generated by immunoSEQ multiplex PCR, the TCRdb table keeps only in-frame clones and is missing some. The sample includes approximately 38,000 clones, 64% of them seen just once. Notes on the study in general: A possible short-template PCR bias applies equally to patients and controls.

The material sequenced was Tregs from blood. The V and J genes are TRBV9 and TRBJ2-3; 8 positions agree with TRBD2. This sequence originates from a woman in her twenties or thirties in good health. The CDR3 DNA follows: TGTGCCAGCAGCGTCGGATTAGCGGGAATCACAGATACGCAGTATTTT. Its translation: CASSVGLAGITDTQYF.